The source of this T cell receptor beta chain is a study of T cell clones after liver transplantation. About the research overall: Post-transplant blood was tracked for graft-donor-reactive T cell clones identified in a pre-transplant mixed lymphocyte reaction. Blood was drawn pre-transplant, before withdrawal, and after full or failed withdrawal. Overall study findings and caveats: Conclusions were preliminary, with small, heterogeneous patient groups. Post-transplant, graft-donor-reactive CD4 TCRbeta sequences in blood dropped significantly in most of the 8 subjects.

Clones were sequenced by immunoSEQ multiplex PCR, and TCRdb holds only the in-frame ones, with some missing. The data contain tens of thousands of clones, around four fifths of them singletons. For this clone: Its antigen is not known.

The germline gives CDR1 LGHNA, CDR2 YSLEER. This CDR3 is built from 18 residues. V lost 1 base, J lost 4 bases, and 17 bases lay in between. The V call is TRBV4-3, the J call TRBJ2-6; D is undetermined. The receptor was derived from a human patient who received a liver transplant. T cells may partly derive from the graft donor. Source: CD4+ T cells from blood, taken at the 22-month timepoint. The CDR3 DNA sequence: TGCGCCAGCAGCCAAGTCTATAACCCTTCCGCCGGGGCCAACGTCCTGACTTTC. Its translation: CASSQVYNPSAGANVLTF.